This record covers a single TCR beta chain. CDR3 size: 15 residues. Germline CDR1 is SGHRS and CDR2 is YFSETQ. Trimming pared 1 base from V and 3 bases from J, leaving 11 bases between. The data are from a study of blood T cell repertoires in COVID-19. Repertoires were generated with immunoSEQ multiplex PCR, while TCRdb's copy carries only in-frame clones and drops some. The data show more than 80,000 clones, about 90% seen once. This clonotype was sampled from a man aged 18 to 30 with COVID-19, enrolled during active disease. Sequencing was done on a sample of peripheral blood. V usage is TRBV5-1 and J usage is TRBJ1-3, with unresolved D. The CDR3 region has the DNA TGCGCCAGCAGCTTGTGGGGAGTAGGTGGAAACACCATATATTTT. Translating gives CASSLWGVGGNTIYF.